The 2 T cell receptor beta chains listed next were all sequenced from one sample in a study of CD8+ T cells in alopecia areata. Extraction and reverse transcription of RNA yielded cDNA as the sequencing template. The repertoire was sequenced with immunoSEQ multiplex PCR; TCRdb's copy has only in-frame clones and lacks some. The repertoire includes about 82,000 clones, roughly 51% of them detected once, and approximately 5.3% sits in the top ten. Material: NKG2D-high CD8+ T cells sorted from blood. The receptors were sampled from a human donor with alopecia areata.

The J gene is TRBJ2-2, the V gene TRBV13; no clear D gene. V was cut by 5 bases and J by 5 bases, with 9 bases left in between. The CDR3 sequence is 13 residues long. In germline, CDR1 is PRHDT, CDR2 FYEKMQ (reference sequence). As DNA, the CDR3 is TGTGCCAGCAGCCCGGTACGGACCGGGGAGCTGTTTTTT. This sequence encodes CASSPVRTGELFF.

Relative to its sample, this clone is medium-sized (0.01 to 0.1%). The genes are TRBV14 and TRBJ1-2; 8 nucleotides align to TRBD1. J gave up 3 bases and V 1 base, and 7 bases lay outside the gene matches. In germline, CDR1 is SGHDN, CDR2 FVKESK. The length of the CDR3 is 16 residues. In DNA, the CDR3 is TGTGCCAGCAGCCAAGTCGGGACAGGTCTCTACTATGGCTACACCTTC. It is translated as CASSQVGTGLYYGYTF.